This TCR beta chain was observed in a study of PD-1 blockade in classical Hodgkin lymphoma. Study-level points and caveats: Anyone who began nivolumab under 1 year after ASCT was excluded. By C4D1, CD4+ diversity increased significantly, especially in complete responders.

TCRdb's table, derived via immunoSEQ multiplex PCR, lists solely in-frame clones and lacks some. The table lists about 90,000 clones, 80% to 95% of them singletons. CDR1 and CDR2 from the germline V gene are MNHNS and SASEGT. The CDR3 extends over 15 amino acids. After removal of 4 bases from V and 0 bases from J, the junction contained 5 bases not matched to a gene. After autologous stem cell transplantation all patients relapsed, and prior brentuximab vedotin exposure differed between cohorts. Regarding this clone: Antigen specificity is unknown.

This clonotype was obtained from a human donor with classical Hodgkin lymphoma. This specimen consisted of peripheral blood mononuclear cells (PBMCs), obtained before the second cycle of nivolumab. The genes are TRBV6-1 and TRBJ2-7; 8 bases are shared with TRBD1. Here the CDR3 reads CASSVDRGSSYEQYF. Here the CDR3 DNA reads TGTGCCAGCAGTGTAGACAGGGGAAGCTCCTACGAGCAGTACTTC.